The 24 T cell receptor beta chains below were found in one sample sequenced in a study of prognosis after radiotherapy for stage I lung cancer (dated by TCRdb to about 2021). Sequencing was carried out with an Illumina HiSeq 3000. Two rounds of multiplex PCR on genomic DNA were used to amplify the TCR beta CDR3 region. In the first round of PCR, primers specific to each TRBV and TRBJ gene were used, and the primer sequences are filed in Chinese patent CN105087789A. TCRdb trimmed the raw reads at Q25, called clones with MiXCR and kept productive beta chains. Rows are unified per CDR3 protein, each entry keeping the most common DNA and genes. The sample yields around 31,000 distinct CDR3 sequences; about 33% were counted once. Together, the top ten hold 25% to 35% of the sample. Sequencing was performed on PBMCs, taken before or after stereotactic body radiation therapy (not recorded which). The receptors derive from a donor over 45 with non-small cell lung cancer.

The CDR3 reads CASRHGISRGETQYF. DNA for the CDR3: TGTGCCAGCAGGCATGGGATCTCCAGGGGAGAGACCCAGTACTTC. The V gene is TRBV5-6, the J gene TRBJ2-5; perhaps TRBD1 as D (6 bases). V was trimmed by 5 bases and J by 4 bases, leaving 18 bases between them. CDR1 is SGHDT and CDR2 is YYEEEE in the germline V gene. The CDR3 extends over 15 amino acids.

This rearrangement joins TRBV27 to TRBJ2-1; TRBD2 matches at 11 bases. This CDR3 spans 15 amino acids. Per the germline V gene, CDR1 is MNHEY and CDR2 is SMNVEV (reference sequence). J was trimmed by 5 bases and V by 6 bases; bases with no gene match: 6. This chain's CDR3 is CASRNLAGGHNEQFF. Here the CDR3 DNA reads TGTGCCAGCAGGAATCTAGCGGGGGGTCACAATGAGCAGTTCTTC.

A remark on this clonotype: A much larger clone is a single base away; this may be a read error. The chain couples TRBV19 to TRBJ2-3, with D unclear. Germline loops: CDR1 LNHDA, CDR2 SQIVND (reference sequence). Trimming shortened V by 8 bases and J by 3 bases, and 15 bases separated the two germline ends. The CDR3 contains 14 residues. Here the CDR3 reads CASGPMGCTDTQYF. CDR3 coding DNA: TGTGCCAGTGGCCCTATGGGCTGTACAGATACGCAGTATTTT. Using reference TRBV19 and TRBJ2-3 for the parts outside the CDR3, the full variable domain is DGGITQSPKYLFRKEGQNVTLSCEQNLNHDAMYWYRQDPGQGLRLIYYSQIVNDFQKGDIAEGYSVSREKKESFPLTVTSAQKNPTAFYLCASGPMGCTDTQYFGPGTRLTVL.

This clonotype was detected ten times or more. The chain couples TRBV27 to TRBJ1-2; D is ambiguous. Trimming removed 5 bases from V and 2 bases from J, with 12 bases in between. The CDR3 is 14 amino acids. From germline, CDR1 is MNHEY and CDR2 SMNVEV (reference sequence). This CDR3 reads CASSPLLRNYGYTF. The CDR3 DNA reads TGTGCCAGCAGTCCGCTGCTACGAAACTATGGCTACACCTTC.

This clonotype was recorded at least ten times. The chain uses TRBV7-2 and TRBJ2-3; D is perhaps TRBD1 or TRBD2 (6 bases each). Germline CDR1 is SGHTA and CDR2 is FQGNSA. Trimming removed 5 bases from V and 6 bases from J, with 12 bases in between. The CDR3 has 13 amino acids. The CDR3 sequence is CASSPQGRDTQYF. The DNA for the CDR3 is TGTGCCAGCAGCCCGCAGGGGAGGGATACGCAGTATTTT.

This clonotype was found many times. The V and J genes are TRBV5-1 and TRBJ2-2, with 9 bases fitting TRBD2. The V gene end was trimmed by 0 bases and the J gene end by 5 bases; junction bases not matched to a gene: 5. The germline V gene has CDR1 SGHRS and CDR2 YFSETQ. CDR3 length equals 16 residues. The CDR3 DNA sequence: TGCGCCAGCAGCTTGGCCGGGACTAGCACAACCGGGGAGCTGTTTTTT. Amino acid sequence: CASSLAGTSTTGELFF. Using reference TRBV5-1 and TRBJ2-2 for the parts outside the CDR3, the full variable domain is KAGVTQTPRYLIKTRGQQVTLSCSPISGHRSVSWYQQTPGQGLQFLFEYFSETQRNKGNFPGRFSGRQFSNSRSEMNVSTLELGDSALYLCASSLAGTSTTGELFFGEGSRLTVL.

There are many counts of this clonotype. The V gene is TRBV9, the J gene TRBJ2-7, with D possibly matching TRBD2 (5 bases). The CDR3 sequence is 15 residues long. CDR1 and CDR2 from the germline V gene are SGDLS and YYNGEE. Trimming pared 1 base from V and 7 bases from J, leaving 18 bases between. CDR3 sequence: CASSVWERYGVEQYF. The CDR3 nucleotides are TGTGCCAGCAGCGTATGGGAGCGGTATGGGGTTGAGCAGTACTTC.

Notes on this clonotype: This may arise from a read error, as a much more abundant clone is one base away. The chain is built from TRBV7-9 and TRBJ1-2, with D perhaps matching TRBD1 (5 bases). Germline assignment: CDR1 SEHNR and CDR2 FQNEAQ (reference sequence). The CDR3 consists of 15 residues. V lost 5 bases, J lost 7 bases, and 20 bases lay in between. CDR3 sequence (DNA): TGTGCCAGCAGCCCACAAGGGGTAGTTGAGGCTGGCTACACCTTC. The encoded protein is CASSPQGVVEAGYTF.

About this clonotype itself: One base separates it from a far larger clone, so it is likely a read error. V usage is TRBV7-2 and J usage is TRBJ2-3; TRBD2 agrees at 9 bases. Germline V gene data show CDR1 as SGHTA and CDR2 as FQGNSA. This CDR3 contains 21 residues. The CDR3 loop reads CANSHYQVAGEAPTSTDTQYF. The CDR3 DNA reads as TGTGCCAACAGCCATTATCAGGTAGCGGGAGAGGCCCCTACTAGCACAGATACGCAGTATTTT.

This clonotype has ten or more counts. The germline gene is not matched at one end of the junction; a read error may be the cause. This rearrangement joins TRBV6-4 to TRBJ2-7, with D tentatively TRBD1 (7 bases). CDR3 length: 13 residues. Germline CDR1 MRHNA, CDR2 SNTAGT. CDR3 region: CASSYSGGSEQYF. The CDR3 region has the DNA TGTGCCAGCAGTTACTCAGGGGGGAGCGAGCAGTACTTC.

Notes on this clonotype: No conserved phenylalanine or tryptophan is present at the end of the CDR3, so a read error is the likely explanation. V gene TRBV5-4 combines with J gene TRBJ2-2, with 14 bases identical to TRBD2. The V and J ends lost 4 bases and 6 bases, in that order; junction bases with no gene match: 2. Per the germline V gene, CDR1 is SGHNT and CDR2 is YYREEE (reference sequence). There are 15 residues in the CDR3. The CDR3 loop reads CASSPGLAGAGELFS. CDR3 DNA sequence: TGTGCCAGCAGCCCGGGACTAGCGGGAGCCGGGGAGCTGTTTTCT.

This sequence joins TRBV27 and TRBJ2-2; D is perhaps TRBD2 (6 bases). Germline V gives CDR1 MNHEY, CDR2 SMNVEV (reference sequence). Trimming cost V 7 bases and J 0 bases, with 15 bases left between them. The CDR3 has 16 amino acids. CDR3 coding DNA: TGTGCCAGCACCATCACTGGGACTTCGAACACCGGGGAGCTGTTTTTT. Translation: CASTITGTSNTGELFF.

Regarding this clonotype: This may be a read error, as it is one base from a much larger clone. The rearrangement links TRBV6-1 to TRBJ1-5; maybe TRBD1 (5 bases). Germline-derived CDR1 and CDR2 are MNHNS and SASEGT. This CDR3 comprises 14 residues. The DNA for the CDR3 is TGTGATCGGACATGGGATGATTGCAATCAGCCCCAGCATTTT. Protein product: CDRTWDDCNQPQHF.

A few counts support this clonotype. A much larger clone differs by one base, so this may be a read error. CDR3 sequence (DNA): TGTGCCAGCAGTTACTTTGGGGCCCAAGAGACCCAGTACTTC. Translating gives CASSYFGAQETQYF. The genes are TRBV6-5 and TRBJ2-5; possibly TRBD1 for D (5 bases). Germline V gene sequence: CDR1 MNHEY, CDR2 SVGAGI. The V end lost 1 base, the J end lost 1 base, and 7 bases lay between the germline ends. The CDR3 consists of 14 residues.

This clonotype has a count of ten or more. This chain connects TRBV9 to TRBJ2-2; D is ambiguous. Germline loops: CDR1 SGDLS, CDR2 YYNGEE. Trimming stripped 0 bases from V and 8 bases from J, with 5 bases between. The length of the CDR3 is 12 residues. The DNA of the CDR3 is TGTGCCAGCAGCGTAGGGTCAGGGGAGCTGTTTTTT. This codes for CASSVGSGELFF.

The sample holds many counts of this clonotype. The chain links TRBV20-1 to TRBJ2-5; D remains ambiguous. V was trimmed by 1 base and J by 4 bases, leaving 19 bases between them. The CDR3 sequence is 16 residues long. Germline CDR1 is DFQATT and CDR2 is SNEGSKA (reference sequence). CDR3 in amino acids: CSARAGPLRAPETQYF. The CDR3 DNA follows: TGCAGTGCTAGAGCCGGGCCCCTTAGAGCCCCAGAGACCCAGTACTTC.

In the case of this clonotype: An end of the junction does not agree with germline; a read error may underlie this. The rearrangement uses TRBV6-2 or TRBV6-3 and TRBJ2-6; TRBD1 agrees at 7 bases. From germline, CDR1 is MNHEY and CDR2 SVGEGT. This CDR3 spans 16 amino acids. The CDR3 DNA sequence: TGTGCCAGCATTGTGGGACAGATCTCTTGGGCCAACGTCCTGACTTTC. It codes for CASIVGQISWANVLTF.

There are many counts of this clonotype. The V gene is TRBV6-4, the J gene TRBJ1-1; TRBD1 is a possible D gene (6 bases). There are 13 residues in the CDR3. The germline V gene has CDR1 MRHNA and CDR2 SNTAGT. V lost 6 bases and J lost 2, with 10 bases in between. CDR3 residues: CASRKQGNTEAFF. CDR3 DNA sequence: TGTGCCAGCAGAAAACAGGGAAACACTGAAGCTTTCTTT.

This clonotype was recorded at least ten times. The V call is TRBV2, the J call TRBJ1-6; TRBD1 agrees at 7 bases. This CDR3 has 15 amino acids. Germline trimming cut 7 bases from V and 5 bases from J; bases unmatched to any gene: 8. CDR1 and CDR2 from the germline V gene are SNHLY and FYNNEI. CDR3 loop: CASKFWDRDNSPLHF. For the CDR3, the DNA is TGTGCCAGCAAATTTTGGGACAGAGATAATTCACCCCTCCACTTT.

Comment on this clonotype: The junction departs from germline at one end; a sequencing error may be responsible. The chain links TRBV25-1 to TRBJ1-2; D unresolved. The germline CDR1 and CDR2 sequences are MGHDK and SYGVNS. CDR3 length: 13 residues. CDR3 nucleotide sequence: TGTGCCATCAGTGAACCTGCAAACTATGGCTACACCTTC. Its translation: CAISEPANYGYTF.

A remark on this clonotype: A read error likely explains this, since a far larger clone differs by one base. The CDR3 is CASSWWGRRNGELFF. The CDR3 DNA reads as TGTGCCAGCAGTTGGTGGGGGCGCAGGAACGGGGAGCTGTTTTTT. This chain uses TRBV6-9 with TRBJ2-2; D might be TRBD1 (6 bases). Germline lookup yields CDR1 MNHGY and CDR2 SVAAGI. Between the trimmed V and J ends, which lost 4 bases and 7 bases, there was a span of 16 bases. CDR3 size: 15 residues.

Concerning this clonotype itself: A read error may account for a junction end that differs from germline. The chain carries TRBV6-1 and TRBJ1-2; D not certain. The CDR3 sequence is 15 residues long. Germline values: CDR1 MNHNS, CDR2 SASEGT. CDR3: CASSLHGETNYCYTF. CDR3 in DNA: TGTGCCAGCAGCCTACACGGAGAAACTAACTATTGCTACACCTTC.

This clonotype was found many times. The chain combines TRBV7-2 with TRBJ1-2; D is unresolved. The CDR3 has 13 amino acids. CDR1 and CDR2 (germline): SGHTA, FQGNSA. The V gene lost 5 bases and the J gene lost 1 base, with 8 bases spanning the gap. CDR3 amino acids: CASSPEGNYGYTF. CDR3 in DNA: TGTGCCAGCAGCCCCGAGGGTAACTATGGCTACACCTTC.

This clonotype was found many times. J is TRBJ1-1 and V is TRBV3-1; D unresolved. With 6 bases removed from V and 4 bases from J, the gap between germline ends came to 15 bases. Germline assignment: CDR1 LGHDT and CDR2 YNNKEL (reference sequence). CDR3 length: 14 residues. Written as DNA, the CDR3 is TGTGCCAGCAGTCAGAAGGGTGTTGGCACTGAAGCTTTCTTT. It codes for CASSQKGVGTEAFF.